Following are 26 T cell receptor beta chains from one sample sequenced in a study of monozygotic twins with cystic fibrosis. Clones were sequenced by immunoSEQ multiplex PCR, and TCRdb holds only the in-frame ones, with some missing. The sample yields some 33,000 clones, around nine tenths seen once. The material sequenced was blood. The source of these receptors is a boy under 10 years old with cystic fibrosis.

V usage is TRBV2 and J usage is TRBJ1-5; D is possibly TRBD1 (5 bases). The V gene lost 6 bases and the J gene lost 4 bases, with 10 bases spanning the gap. CDR1 is SNHLY, CDR2 FYNNEI, per germline. The CDR3 runs 13 residues. The CDR3 loop is CASRGGGNQPQHF. CDR3 DNA: TGTGCCAGCAGGGGTGGGGGGAATCAGCCCCAGCATTTT.

V usage is TRBV5-1 and J usage is TRBJ1-3; D is uncertain. The CDR3 covers 14 residues. Deletions cut 5 bases from V and 4 bases from J, with 13 bases between. Germline CDR1 and CDR2: SGHRS and YFSETQ. This chain's CDR3 is CASSEDPLGNTIYF. CDR3 in DNA: TGCGCCAGCAGTGAAGACCCTCTCGGAAACACCATATATTTT.

The V gene is TRBV5-6, the J gene TRBJ1-2, with D possibly matching TRBD1 (6 bases). The CDR3 is 17 amino acids. The germline CDR1 and CDR2 sequences are SGHDT and YYEEEE. V was pared by 2 bases and J by 4 bases, with 21 bases between. The DNA of the CDR3 is TGTGCCAGCAGCTTAACCGCGGACAGTGGACTACCCTATGGCTACACCTTC. Protein product: CASSLTADSGLPYGYTF.

The chain uses TRBV5-1 and TRBJ2-3; 7 nucleotides align to TRBD1. Germline V gene sequence: CDR1 SGHRS, CDR2 YFSETQ. J lost 5 bases, V lost 0 bases, and 3 bases had no gene match. This CDR3 is 14 amino acids long. The CDR3 nucleotides read TGCGCCAGCAGCTTGGGGACAGGAGGAGATACGCAGTATTTT. This codes for CASSLGTGGDTQYF.

This chain joins TRBV13 and TRBJ2-5; D is unresolved. The CDR3 contains 16 residues. The V and J ends lost 0 bases and 5 bases respectively, with 16 bases between them. Germline V gene data show CDR1 as PRHDT and CDR2 as FYEKMQ (reference sequence). The CDR3 nucleotides read TGTGCCAGCAGCTTAGGCCAGGATCCCTCGGGTGAGACCCAGTACTTC. Protein sequence: CASSLGQDPSGETQYF.

V gene TRBV9 combines with J gene TRBJ1-2; D gene uncertain. This CDR3 is built from 12 residues. The V gene's germline CDR1 is SGDLS and CDR2 YYNGEE. V shed 2 bases and J shed 4 bases, with 6 bases lying between them. The CDR3 is CASSVWGYGYTF. CDR3 nucleotide sequence: TGTGCCAGCAGCGTGTGGGGCTATGGCTACACCTTC. Together with reference TRBV9 and TRBJ1-2, the CDR3 gives the full variable domain: DSGVTQTPKHLITATGQRVTLRCSPRSGDLSVYWYQQSLDQGLQFLIQYYNGEERAKGNILERFSAQQFPDLHSELNLSSLELGDSALYFCASSVWGYGYTFGSGTRLTVV.

The chain carries TRBV9 and TRBJ2-2; a weak D match, TRBD1 (6 bases). Trimming cost V 0 bases and J 6 bases, with 12 bases left between them. The germline V gene encodes CDR1 SGDLS and CDR2 YYNGEE. This CDR3 comprises 15 residues. The chain's CDR3 is CASSVGGGPSGELFF. The CDR3 DNA reads TGTGCCAGCAGCGTAGGAGGGGGTCCCTCCGGGGAGCTGTTTTTT.

The chain is built from TRBV4-2 and TRBJ1-4; 7 bases map to TRBD1. Germline-derived CDR1 and CDR2 are LGHNA and YNFKEQ. The V gene end was trimmed by 0 bases and the J gene end by 7 bases; junction bases not matched to a gene: 8. There are 16 residues in the CDR3. Here the CDR3 DNA reads TGTGCCAGCAGCCAAGATCGGCAGGGGGAAAGTGAAAAACTGTTTTTT. This sequence encodes CASSQDRQGESEKLFF.

The chain combines TRBV4-3 with TRBJ1-4; TRBD1 matches 9 bases. CDR1 and CDR2 (germline): LGHNA, YSLEER. The CDR3 runs to 15 residues. Trimming at V came to 3 bases and at J to 5 bases, leaving 4 bases not matched to a gene. The CDR3 DNA is TGCGCCAGCAGCCAGGCCGGACAGGGGAATGAAAAACTGTTTTTT. Its protein is CASSQAGQGNEKLFF.

This rearrangement joins TRBV5-6 to TRBJ2-3; D not resolved. Trimming stripped 2 bases from V and 6 bases from J, with 4 bases between. Germline CDR1 and CDR2: SGHDT and YYEEEE. The CDR3 is 11 residues long. The CDR3 bases are TGTGCCAGCAGCTTTGGGGATACGCAGTATTTT. Its translation is CASSFGDTQYF. The variable domain in full, with the rest retrieved from reference TRBV5-6 and TRBJ2-3, is DAGVTQSPTHLIKTRGQQVTLRCSPKSGHDTVSWYQQALGQGPQFIFQYYEEEERQRGNFPDRFSGHQFPNYSSELNVNALLLGDSALYLCASSFGDTQYFGPGTRLTVL.

This clone was counted only a few times. The V and J genes are TRBV11-3 and TRBJ1-1; the match to TRBD1 covers 9 bases. Germline CDR1 is SGHNT and CDR2 is YENEEA. The V and J ends lost 5 bases and 3 bases, in that order; junction bases with no gene match: 4. CDR3 length: 14 residues. The CDR3 spells CASSMGQGYTEAFF. Here the CDR3 DNA reads TGTGCCAGCAGCATGGGACAGGGATACACTGAAGCTTTCTTT.

A single count supports this clone. The chain links TRBV7-6 to TRBJ1-1; 8 nucleotides align to TRBD1. Germline V gene data show CDR1 as SGHVS and CDR2 as FNYEAQ. The CDR3 has 16 residues. V was clipped by 0 bases and J by 5 bases; unmatched bases: 8. In nucleotides, the CDR3 is TGTGCCAGCAGCTTAGCCGCAGGGGGCGCGTATACTGAAGCTTTCTTT. Protein product: CASSLAAGGAYTEAFF. Complete variable domain (other parts from reference TRBV7-6 and TRBJ1-1): GAGVSQSPRYKVTKRGQDVALRCDPISGHVSLYWYRQALGQGPEFLTYFNYEAQQDKSGLPNDRFSAERPEGSISTLTIQRTEQRDSAMYRCASSLAAGGAYTEAFFGQGTRLTVV.

This chain joins TRBV6-6 and TRBJ2-1; maybe TRBD1 (5 bases). Germline lookup yields CDR1 MNHNY and CDR2 SVGAGI (reference sequence). V was trimmed by 4 bases and J by 9 bases, leaving 10 bases between them. The CDR3 has 12 residues. The CDR3 DNA is TGTGCCAGCAGTTTGTCAAGGGGTGAGCAGTTCTTC. Protein product: CASSLSRGEQFF.

This clone was seen once. An end of the junction does not agree with germline; a read error may underlie this. This chain connects TRBV6-5 to TRBJ2-2; D gene uncertain. Germline V lookup: CDR1 MNHEY, CDR2 SVGAGI. The CDR3 contains 15 residues. CDR3 sequence reads: CAGSYSRVGTGELFF. In DNA form, the CDR3 reads TGTGCCGGCAGTTACTCCCGGGTTGGTACCGGGGAGCTGTTTTTT.

V and J are TRBV5-1 and TRBJ2-1; D may be TRBD1 (5 bases). Deletions cut 0 bases from V and 2 bases from J, with 9 bases between. The length of the CDR3 is 15 residues. CDR1 is SGHRS, CDR2 YFSETQ, per germline. CDR3 sequence (DNA): TGCGCCAGCAGCTTGGACAGGCCCCCCTACAATGAGCAGTTCTTC. It yields the protein CASSLDRPPYNEQFF. Full variable domain (outside the CDR3, taken from reference TRBV5-1 and TRBJ2-1): KAGVTQTPRYLIKTRGQQVTLSCSPISGHRSVSWYQQTPGQGLQFLFEYFSETQRNKGNFPGRFSGRQFSNSRSEMNVSTLELGDSALYLCASSLDRPPYNEQFFGPGTRLTVL.

The chain has TRBV29-1 and TRBJ1-1; D is ambiguous. CDR1 is SQVTM, CDR2 ANQGSEA, per germline. The V gene lost 7 bases and the J gene lost 0 bases, with 15 bases spanning the gap. The CDR3 has 14 amino acids. The CDR3 nucleotides are TGCAGCGGAGGAATACAGCACATGAACACTGAAGCTTTCTTT. Amino acids: CSGGIQHMNTEAFF.

This chain uses TRBV4-2 with TRBJ1-4; D gene ambiguous. Germline V gene sequence: CDR1 LGHNA, CDR2 YNFKEQ. Trimming cost V 0 bases and J 9 bases, with 17 bases left between them. This CDR3 has 16 amino acids. CDR3 DNA: TGTGCCAGCAGCCAAGATGCGGGCGCAGGAGGGCAAAAACTGTTTTTT. It specifies CASSQDAGAGGQKLFF.

The rearrangement links TRBV7-9 to TRBJ2-7; D not certain. Germline V CDR1 and CDR2: SEHNR, FQNEAQ (reference sequence). Trimming took 3 bases from V and 4 from J, leaving 10 bases between them. The CDR3 has 13 amino acids. DNA for the CDR3: TGTGCCAGCAGCTTTAGCCCGGCATACGAGCAGTACTTC. This gives the protein CASSFSPAYEQYF.

The rearrangement uses TRBV14 and TRBJ2-1; D gene ambiguous. Germline values: CDR1 SGHDN, CDR2 FVKESK. V lost 4 bases and J 0 bases, leaving 10 bases between the germline ends. The CDR3 extends over 15 amino acids. The CDR3 DNA is TGTGCCAGCAGCCCCGATTACTTCTCCTACAATGAGCAGTTCTTC. It encodes CASSPDYFSYNEQFF.

This chain links TRBV6-5 with TRBJ2-7, with D tentatively TRBD2 (7 bases). CDR1 MNHEY and CDR2 SVGAGI come from the germline V gene. The CDR3 covers 16 residues. V gave up 0 bases and J gave up 2 bases, with 14 bases separating them. Here the CDR3 reads CASSYSGGGRTYEQYF. CDR3 nucleotide sequence: TGTGCCAGCAGTTACTCCGGCGGGGGCCGGACCTACGAGCAGTACTTC.

The V gene is TRBV5-6, the J gene TRBJ1-5; TRBD1 matches 9 bases. Trimming removed 4 bases from V and 5 bases from J; junction bases left unmatched: 10. In germline, CDR1 is SGHDT, CDR2 YYEEEE. This CDR3 region has 16 residues. The CDR3 coding sequence is TGTGCCAGCAGCACTTACAGGGGGCCTCTGGATCAGCCCCAGCATTTT. Amino acid sequence: CASSTYRGPLDQPQHF.

This chain uses TRBV11-2 with TRBJ2-7, with 8 bases fitting TRBD1. The germline CDR1 and CDR2 sequences are SGHAT and FQNNGV. The junction had 9 bases not matched to a gene; V was cut back by 3 bases and J by 5 bases. The CDR3 is 15 residues long. The CDR3 DNA sequence: TGTGCCAGCAGCTTGGGACAGGACGTCTTGGACGAGCAGTACTTC. This sequence encodes CASSLGQDVLDEQYF.

V and J are TRBV2 and TRBJ2-2; D uncertain. Looked up from germline, CDR1 is SNHLY and CDR2 is FYNNEI. This CDR3 comprises 13 residues. V gave up 6 bases and J gave up 6 bases, with 11 bases separating them. DNA for the CDR3: TGTGCCAGCAGGGACCGGTACCCCGGGGAGCTGTTTTTT. This sequence encodes CASRDRYPGELFF.

This rearrangement joins TRBV9 to TRBJ1-5; 7 nucleotides align to TRBD1. V dropped 4 bases and J dropped 4; count of bases not matched to a gene: 5. Germline V gives CDR1 SGDLS, CDR2 YYNGEE. This CDR3 spans 14 amino acids. This chain's CDR3 is CASSLVQGNQPQHF. CDR3 coding DNA: TGTGCCAGCAGCCTGGTACAGGGGAATCAGCCCCAGCATTTT.

The V gene is TRBV19, the J gene TRBJ1-2; TRBD1 might be the D (6 bases). This CDR3 has 15 residues. Germline V lookup: CDR1 LNHDA, CDR2 SQIVND (reference sequence). Trimming left V 2 bases short and J 10 bases short, with 20 bases between. The CDR3 nucleotides are TGTGCCAGTAGTATATGGACCGGGGGCCCGGCTCTCTACACCTTC. As protein: CASSIWTGGPALYTF.

The J gene is TRBJ1-5, the V gene TRBV5-5, with 8 positions matching TRBD1. In germline, CDR1 is SGHKS, CDR2 YYEKEE (reference sequence). The CDR3 is 15 residues long. V dropped 4 bases and J dropped 2; count of bases not matched to a gene: 5. CDR3 sequence reads: CASSPVGQGNQPQHF. For the CDR3, the DNA is TGTGCCAGCAGCCCAGTGGGACAGGGCAATCAGCCCCAGCATTTT.